This T cell receptor (beta chain) was recorded in a study of cytomegalovirus exposure and HLA in healthy donors. In the study overall: Out of several hundred genotyped donors, 81% belonged to the Caucasian-associated ancestry cluster. Regarding the study as a whole: Later analysis suggested most CMV-associated TCR beta chains were HLA-restricted.

CDR3 length: 16 residues. The germline gives CDR1 MNHNS, CDR2 SASEGT. The V end was cut by 4 bases, the J end by 1 base, with 16 bases between. This clone was found once. Its antigen is as yet unknown. PCR primers comprised 60 Vbeta and 13 Jbeta primers. Libraries were prepared by immunoSEQ multiplex PCR; TCRdb keeps only in-frame clonotypes and omits some of them. This sample carries 75,000 to 100,000 clones, about two thirds of them seen once, and the ten largest clones take almost 8.5%. The receptor's source is a man aged 55-75 years in good health and CMV-seronegative. The chain has TRBV6-1 and TRBJ1-1; possibly TRBD1 for D (6 bases). The sequencing input was PBMCs. The CDR3 here is CASSGTGQSGNTEAFF. CDR3 sequence (DNA): TGTGCCAGCAGTGGCACCGGACAGTCGGGGAACACTGAAGCTTTCTTT.